Listed below are T cell receptor beta chains from one sample, sequenced in a study of blood T cells in healthy people across ages. Each CDR3 protein gets one entry after TCRdb re-called the 5' RACE reads with MiXCR. In the table there are roughly 1,700,000 distinct CDR3 sequences, 28% of which are singletons. The sequenced material came from blood. These receptors were obtained from a woman under 40 in good health. Each CDR3 is given with its conserved first and last residue. D genes are given only for firm matches. Rows give clone size only sometimes, using once, few, many, or a class for an expanded clone.

TRBV19,TRBD1,TRBJ1-2,-,CASRYPGTGHGYTF,TGTGCCAGTCGATATCCCGGGACAGGCCATGGCTACACCTTC
TRBV29-1,-,TRBJ1-5,few,CSVGQLNQPQHF,TGCAGCGTTGGACAGCTCAATCAGCCCCAGCATTTT
TRBV20-1,-,TRBJ1-6,-,CSARATGGSPLHF,TGCAGTGCTAGGGCGACAGGAGGTTCACCCCTCCACTTT
TRBV12-3/TRBV12-4,TRBD1,TRBJ1-2,-,CASSLVKGQYYGYTF,TGTGCCAGCAGTTTAGTAAAGGGACAGTACTATGGCTACACCTTC
TRBV7-2,-,TRBJ1-2,-,CASSGQQGPGLYGYTF,TGTGCCAGCAGCGGTCAACAGGGCCCGGGTCTCTATGGCTACACCTTC
TRBV27,TRBD2,TRBJ2-5,-,CASGGPIDDAETQYF,TGCGCCAGCGGGGGGCCCATAGACGATGCGGAGACCCAGTACTTC
TRBV20-1,-,TRBJ1-1,once,CSASSMKGGITEAFF,TGCAGTGCTAGCTCTATGAAGGGGGGAATCACTGAAGCTTTCTTT
TRBV20-1,-,TRBJ2-5,-,CSARDRNEETQYF,TGCAGTGCTAGGGACAGAAACGAAGAGACCCAGTACTTC
TRBV6-2/TRBV6-3,-,TRBJ2-3,many,CASSYSQGPDTQYF,TGTGCCAGCAGTTATTCGCAGGGCCCAGATACGCAGTATTTT
TRBV12-3/TRBV12-4,TRBD1,TRBJ2-5,many,CASRETGEETQYF,TGTGCCAGCAGAGAGACAGGGGAAGAGACCCAGTACTTC
TRBV6-1,TRBD1,TRBJ2-7,-,CASSAGQGSFEQYF,TGTGCCAGCAGTGCCGGACAGGGGTCGTTCGAGCAGTACTTC
TRBV12-3/TRBV12-4,-,TRBJ2-3,-,CASGWTDTQYF,TGTGCCAGCGGTTGGACAGATACGCAGTATTTT
TRBV27,TRBD1,TRBJ2-6,once,CASRPGTGSSGANVLTF,TGTGCCAGCAGGCCCGGGACAGGATCCTCTGGGGCCAACGTCCTGACTTTC
TRBV3-1,-,TRBJ2-3,-,CASSQARTGRRTDTQYF,TGTGCCAGCAGCCAAGCGCGGACTGGAAGGCGCACAGATACGCAGTATTTT
TRBV5-1,-,TRBJ2-6,-,CVSSLGRAGNSGANVLTF,TGCGTCAGCAGCTTGGGAAGGGCGGGAAACTCTGGGGCCAACGTCCTGACTTTC
TRBV7-9,-,TRBJ2-1,-,CASSLRVGRANEQFF,TGTGCCAGCAGCTTAAGAGTGGGAAGGGCCAATGAGCAGTTCTTC
TRBV20-1,TRBD2,TRBJ2-1,-,CSAGSGLAGGGGEQFF,TGCAGTGCTGGGTCGGGACTAGCGGGGGGAGGCGGTGAGCAGTTCTTC
TRBV20-1,-,TRBJ2-7,few,CSARDLVGDSYEQYF,TGCAGTGCTAGAGATCTGGTGGGAGATTCCTACGAGCAGTACTTC
TRBV30,TRBD1,TRBJ2-7,few,CAWSTTDREGYEQYF,TGTGCCTGGAGTACAACAGACAGGGAAGGCTACGAGCAGTACTTC
TRBV5-5,-,TRBJ2-7,-,CASSFSQYEQYF,TGTGCCAGCAGCTTTAGCCAATACGAGCAGTACTTC
TRBV10-2,-,TRBJ2-3,-,CASSRRGLVTDTQYF,TGCGCCAGCTCGAGGAGGGGGCTCGTGACAGATACGCAGTATTTT
TRBV24-1,-,TRBJ2-7,few,CATSDPSTGTYEQYF,TGTGCCACCAGTGATCCCTCGACGGGAACCTACGAGCAGTACTTC
TRBV7-2,-,TRBJ2-1,-,CASSLEVSRYNEQFF,TGTGCCAGCAGCTTAGAGGTCTCCAGATACAATGAGCAGTTCTTC
TRBV7-2,-,TRBJ2-7,many,CASSPGLATPEQYF,TGTGCCAGCTCCCCGGGGCTAGCAACACCCGAGCAGTACTTC